This T cell receptor beta chain was profiled in a study of CD8 T cells in Susac syndrome. Whole-study findings and limits: The authors acknowledged that their TCR sequencing and HLA analysis involved a relatively small number of individuals.

CDR1 DFQATT and CDR2 SNEGSKA come from the germline V gene (reference sequence). Trimming took 3 bases from V and 9 from J; bases not matched to a gene: 13. The CDR3 consists of 16 residues. On this clonotype itself: Its antigen remains unknown.

With random hexamers, 0.5 to 1 ug RNA was reverse transcribed. Multiplex immunoSEQ PCR targeted 54 Vbeta and 13 Jbeta TCR beta segments. TCRdb analysed the immunoSEQ multiplex PCR reads with MiXCR anew, one entry per CDR3 protein. Among roughly 200,000 distinct CDR3 sequences listed, roughly 95% were seen once. The authors sequenced TCR beta from blood CD8+ and CD4+ T cells. FACS enriched CD8+ TEMRA cells, while bulk CD8+ and CD4+ were negatively isolated. The clonotype originates from a human donor in good health. The rearrangement uses TRBV20-1 and TRBJ2-1; 11 bases are a match to TRBD2. Sequences were obtained from CD4+ T cells from PBMCs. CDR3 bases: TGCAGTGCTAGCCTTTCCCCTCTAGCGGGAGGAGGTGAGCAGTTCTTC. Translated, it gives CSASLSPLAGGGEQFF.